A single sample is the source of the 29 T cell receptor beta chains below, sequenced in a study of OX40 agonist ivuxolimab in advanced cancers. The data were produced by immunoSEQ multiplex PCR, yet TCRdb's version contains in-frame clones alone and is incomplete. The table includes under 40,000 clones, around nine tenths detected once. Sequencing used CD4+ or CD8+ T cells sorted from blood, obtained in a trial of the OX40 agonist ivuxolimab. All receptors derive from an adult with an advanced solid tumor such as melanoma, head and neck, liver or kidney cancer.

The gene calls are TRBV4-2 and TRBJ2-7, with 10 bases identical to TRBD1. The germline gives CDR1 LGHNA, CDR2 YNFKEQ. This CDR3 is built from 20 residues. V lost 1 base to trimming and J lost 3 bases; unmatched junction nucleotides: 18. The CDR3 spells CASSQGQRQGAVSGCYEQYF. The CDR3 DNA sequence: TGTGCCAGCAGCCAAGGCCAAAGACAGGGGGCGGTTTCGGGCTGCTACGAGCAGTACTTC.

The chain combines TRBV7-3 with TRBJ2-6, with a possible D match to TRBD1 (6 bases). The CDR3 is made up of 17 amino acids. From germline, CDR1 is SGHTA and CDR2 FQGTGA. Trimming removed 3 bases from V and 3 bases from J, with 15 bases in between. In DNA form, the CDR3 reads TGTGCCAGCAGCTTGACAGGCCGGGGTCGTGGGGCCAACGTCCTGACTTTC. This translates into CASSLTGRGRGANVLTF.

The rearrangement links TRBV5-1 to TRBJ2-3; 8 bases are a match to TRBD1. CDR1 is SGHRS, CDR2 YFSETQ, per germline. J was trimmed by 4 bases and V by 0 bases; bases with no gene match: 7. This CDR3 comprises 16 residues. The CDR3 nucleotides are TGCGCCAGCAGCTTGGGCAGGGGGCCTTTTGCAGATACGCAGTATTTT. Protein product: CASSLGRGPFADTQYF.

V and J are TRBV5-6 and TRBJ2-7; tentative D call: TRBD1 (6 bases). Deletions cut 4 bases from V and 3 bases from J, with 11 bases between. CDR3 size: 13 residues. CDR1 SGHDT and CDR2 YYEEEE come from the germline V gene. DNA for the CDR3: TGTGCCAGCAGCCAAGGGACACACTACGAGCAGTACTTC. Translating it yields CASSQGTHYEQYF.

CDR3: CASSQDSQGASYEQYF. DNA of the CDR3: TGCGCCAGCAGCCAAGATTCCCAGGGGGCATCATACGAGCAGTACTTC. The rearrangement links TRBV4-1 to TRBJ2-7; 8 nucleotides line up with TRBD1. The CDR3 runs to 16 residues. Germline V gene data show CDR1 as MGHRA and CDR2 as YSYEKL. Unmatched junction bases numbered 8, after V lost 0 bases and J lost 4 bases.

The chain combines TRBV7-3 with TRBJ2-7; perhaps TRBD1 as D (9 bases). Germline CDR1 reads SGHTA; CDR2 reads FQGTGA. Trimming shortened V by 2 bases and J by 4 bases, and 15 bases separated the two germline ends. CDR3 length equals 15 residues. The CDR3 DNA is TGTGCCAGCAGCTTAGGCGGGGGGACAGGGTACGAGCAGTACTTC. This gives the protein CASSLGGGTGYEQYF.

CDR3 sequence (DNA): TGTGCCAGCAGCGTGACAGGGACGCAGCCCCAGCATTTT. This gives the protein CASSVTGTQPQHF. The chain recombines TRBV5-6 with TRBJ1-5, with 7 bases that match TRBD1. The ends lost 4 bases at V and 7 bases at J; junction bases unmatched: 5. This CDR3 has 13 amino acids. The V gene's germline CDR1 is SGHDT and CDR2 YYEEEE.

The chain employs TRBV5-4 and TRBJ2-3; D might be TRBD2 (5 bases). CDR1 SGHNT and CDR2 YYREEE come from the germline V gene (reference sequence). CDR3 length: 15 amino acids. V was shortened by 4 bases and J by 0 bases, with 12 bases between the two germline ends. CDR3 loop: CASSGGWSSTDTQYF. As DNA, the CDR3 is TGTGCCAGCAGCGGAGGTTGGTCGAGCACAGATACGCAGTATTTT.

V and J are TRBV18 and TRBJ2-2; weak D call: TRBD1 (6 bases). Trimming shortened V by 3 bases and J by 4 bases, and 27 bases separated the two germline ends. This CDR3 has 20 amino acids. CDR1 and CDR2 from the germline V gene are KGHSH and LQKENI. In DNA form, the CDR3 reads TGTGCCAGCTCACCGACAAAAGTACAGACGGCAGGGGTACCCACCGGGGAGCTGTTTTTT. Protein: CASSPTKVQTAGVPTGELFF.

This clone is a singleton in its sample. J is TRBJ1-6 and V is TRBV19; TRBD1 matches at 7 bases. The V and J ends lost 7 bases and 7 bases, in that order; junction bases with no gene match: 7. The germline V gene has CDR1 LNHDA and CDR2 SQIVND (reference sequence). This CDR3 contains 14 residues. The CDR3: CASNPPGGNSPLHF. CDR3 coding DNA: TGTGCCAGTAACCCGCCAGGGGGGAATTCACCCCTCCACTTT.

The V and J genes are TRBV7-8 and TRBJ2-7; the match to TRBD2 covers 8 bases. J was trimmed by 0 bases and V by 4 bases; bases with no gene match: 8. The germline V gene has CDR1 SGHVS and CDR2 FQNEAQ. The CDR3 extends over 16 amino acids. The CDR3 spells CASSSYIAGFSYEQYF. CDR3 nucleotides: TGTGCCAGCAGCTCTTATATAGCGGGATTCTCCTACGAGCAGTACTTC. The full variable domain, completed using reference TRBV7-8 and TRBJ2-7, is GAGVSQSPRYKVAKRGQDVALRCDPISGHVSLFWYQQALGQGPEFLTYFQNEAQLDKSGLPSDRFFAERPEGSVSTLKIQRTQQEDSAVYLCASSSYIAGFSYEQYFGPGTRLTVT.

The chain combines TRBV29-1 with TRBJ1-2, with 7 bases matching TRBD1. The CDR3 is 11 residues long. Germline V gives CDR1 SQVTM, CDR2 ANQGSEA. Trimming cost V 8 bases and J 8 bases; bases outside gene matches: 8. CDR3 loop: CSFPGGGGYTF. The CDR3 nucleotides are TGCAGCTTTCCAGGGGGAGGCGGCTACACCTTC.

This sequence joins TRBV15 and TRBJ2-2; 7 nucleotides match TRBD1. This CDR3 region has 14 residues. Germline-derived CDR1 and CDR2 are LNHNV and YYDKDF (reference sequence). The V gene end was trimmed by 0 bases and the J gene end by 10 bases; junction bases not matched to a gene: 5. The CDR3: CATSRDSGQAELFF. CDR3 bases: TGTGCCACCAGCAGAGACTCCGGACAGGCGGAGCTGTTTTTT.

The genes are TRBV5-1 and TRBJ2-1; D unresolved. The V and J ends lost 0 bases and 0 bases respectively, with 10 bases between them. Germline V gene lookup returns CDR1 SGHRS and CDR2 YFSETQ. The CDR3 has 16 amino acids. CDR3 coding DNA: TGCGCCAGCAGCTTGGATGTGGGTAGCTCCTACAATGAGCAGTTCTTC. Translated: CASSLDVGSSYNEQFF.

Only one count was recorded for this clone. The chain couples TRBV5-1 to TRBJ1-5, with 8 bases that match TRBD1. Germline CDR1 is SGHRS and CDR2 is YFSETQ. The V segment lost 1 base and the J segment 6 bases; nucleotides outside the gene matches: 3. CDR3 length: 14 residues. The CDR3 DNA reads as TGCGCCAGCAGCTTGTCAGGGGGCGGTCAGCCCCAGCATTTT. Its protein product is CASSLSGGGQPQHF.

V usage is TRBV9 and J usage is TRBJ2-3, with a weak D call TRBD2 (7 bases). From germline, CDR1 is SGDLS and CDR2 YYNGEE. CDR3 size: 18 residues. V shed 4 bases and J shed 0 bases, with 21 bases lying between them. CDR3 sequence (DNA): TGTGCCAGCAGCCAAAAGGGGGGGCACCGTCCTAGCACAGATACGCAGTATTTT. Protein sequence: CASSQKGGHRPSTDTQYF.

By share, this clone ranks as medium-sized. The rearrangement uses TRBV28 and TRBJ2-7; D gene unclear. V lost 5 bases, J lost 2 bases, and 7 bases lay in between. Germline CDR1 MDHEN, CDR2 SYDVKM. The CDR3 contains 12 residues. The CDR3 DNA reads as TGTGCCAGCAGTCCGCGCGCCTACGAGCAGTACTTC. Translation gives CASSPRAYEQYF.

The CDR3 reads CASIDGGVASSYEQYF. In DNA, the CDR3 is TGTGCCAGCATCGACGGGGGGGTCGCGAGCTCCTACGAGCAGTACTTC. The chain employs TRBV2 and TRBJ2-7; 8 bases are a match to TRBD2. The V segment lost 7 bases and the J segment 0 bases; nucleotides outside the gene matches: 11. CDR1 is SNHLY, CDR2 FYNNEI, per germline. The CDR3 loop spans 16 amino acids.

The chain recombines TRBV6-1 with TRBJ2-7; D possibly corresponds to TRBD2 (6 bases). The CDR3 spans 15 residues. The V gene's germline CDR1 is MNHNS and CDR2 SASEGT. V lost 9 bases and J lost 0, with 18 bases in between. The CDR3 region is CASYHGGVGSYEQYF. CDR3 coding DNA: TGTGCCAGTTACCACGGAGGGGTGGGCTCCTACGAGCAGTACTTC.

This clone was counted a few times. V is TRBV6-1 and J is TRBJ2-3; the match to TRBD2 covers 7 bases. The CDR3 spans 15 residues. CDR1 is MNHNS, CDR2 SASEGT, per germline. The V gene end was trimmed by 1 base and the J gene end by 2 bases; junction bases not matched to a gene: 3. The CDR3 region has the DNA TGTGCCAGCAGTGAAGACGGGGGGTCCACAGATACGCAGTATTTT. It yields the protein CASSEDGGSTDTQYF.

The chain employs TRBV9 and TRBJ2-2; the D call may be TRBD1 or TRBD2 (5 bases each). The CDR3 has 15 amino acids. Trimming shortened V by 4 bases and J by 0 bases, and 10 bases separated the two germline ends. The V gene's germline CDR1 is SGDLS and CDR2 YYNGEE. The CDR3: CASSSWDANTGELFF. The CDR3 bases are TGTGCCAGCAGCTCTTGGGACGCGAACACCGGGGAGCTGTTTTTT.

V gene TRBV9 combines with J gene TRBJ2-7; tentative D call: TRBD2 (5 bases). Germline V gives CDR1 SGDLS, CDR2 YYNGEE. The CDR3 length is 14 residues. V was trimmed by 7 bases and J by 5 bases, leaving 19 bases between them. CDR3 sequence (DNA): TGTGCCAGCGCGAGGGCCGGGGTAATACACGAGCAGTACTTC. Translated: CASARAGVIHEQYF.

The table lists this clone with a count of one. The chain is built from TRBV12-5 and TRBJ2-1; D gene ambiguous. Trimming removed 1 base at V and 8 bases at J, with 6 bases between. There are 12 residues in the CDR3. Germline V gene lookup returns CDR1 LGHNT and CDR2 FRNRAP. The CDR3 reads CASGLAEDEQFF. The CDR3 nucleotides read TGTGCTAGTGGTTTGGCAGAGGATGAGCAGTTCTTC. Based on the CDR3 plus reference TRBV12-5 and TRBJ2-1, the full variable domain is DARVTQTPRHKVTEMGQEVTMRCQPILGHNTVFWYRQTMMQGLELLAYFRNRAPLDDSGMPKDRFSAEMPDATLATLKIQPSEPRDSAVYFCASGLAEDEQFFGPGTRLTVL.

The chain links TRBV7-8 to TRBJ2-2, with TRBD1 matching over 9 bases. CDR1 and CDR2 from the germline V gene are SGHVS and FQNEAQ. The CDR3 spans 14 residues. V gave up 7 bases and J gave up 7 bases; unmatched junction bases: 7. The CDR3 region has the DNA TGTGCCAGCATTGGGACAGGGTTCGGCGGGGAGCTGTTTTTT. Protein: CASIGTGFGGELFF.

This sequence joins TRBV28 and TRBJ2-7; 7 bases are a match to TRBD1. The germline CDR1 and CDR2 sequences are MDHEN and SYDVKM. With 10 bases clipped from V and 0 bases from J, the junction kept 9 bases outside the gene matches. The CDR3 consists of 14 residues. As DNA, the CDR3 is TGTGCCACCAAACGGACAGGAAGCTCCTACGAGCAGTACTTC. It specifies CATKRTGSSYEQYF.

This clone was counted once. The chain combines TRBV5-8 with TRBJ2-1; 8 bases map to TRBD1. The V gene end was trimmed by 4 bases and the J gene end by 2 bases; junction bases not matched to a gene: 5. CDR1 is SGHTS, CDR2 YDEGEE, per germline. This CDR3 is 15 amino acids long. CDR3 nucleotides: TGTGCCAGCAGCCCTGACAGGGGACCCTACAATGAGCAGTTCTTC. Protein sequence: CASSPDRGPYNEQFF.

This chain links TRBV14 with TRBJ2-4, with D possibly matching TRBD2 (6 bases). V was shortened by 3 bases and J by 11 bases, with 11 bases between the two germline ends. The CDR3 covers 12 residues. Looked up from germline, CDR1 is SGHDN and CDR2 is FVKESK. CDR3 nucleotide sequence: TGTGCCAGCAGCCAGGGAGGAGCGGTTCAGTACTTC. Residues: CASSQGGAVQYF.

The rearrangement uses TRBV15 and TRBJ2-7; maybe TRBD2 (7 bases). Germline lookup yields CDR1 LNHNV and CDR2 YYDKDF (reference sequence). V was clipped by 5 bases and J by 7 bases, with 27 bases between them. The CDR3 totals 17 residues. The DNA for the CDR3 is TGTGCCACCAGCGCTCCCGGGGGGCGAATCGATCCGTGGGAGCAGTACTTC. It specifies CATSAPGGRIDPWEQYF.

The chain has TRBV7-3 and TRBJ2-7, with 9 bases that match TRBD1. The V gene end was trimmed by 4 bases and the J gene end by 3 bases; junction bases not matched to a gene: 1. Germline CDR1 SGHTA, CDR2 FQGTGA. The CDR3 is made up of 13 amino acids. CDR3 protein: CASSWDRDYEQYF. The CDR3 DNA reads as TGTGCCAGCAGCTGGGACAGGGACTACGAGCAGTACTTC.